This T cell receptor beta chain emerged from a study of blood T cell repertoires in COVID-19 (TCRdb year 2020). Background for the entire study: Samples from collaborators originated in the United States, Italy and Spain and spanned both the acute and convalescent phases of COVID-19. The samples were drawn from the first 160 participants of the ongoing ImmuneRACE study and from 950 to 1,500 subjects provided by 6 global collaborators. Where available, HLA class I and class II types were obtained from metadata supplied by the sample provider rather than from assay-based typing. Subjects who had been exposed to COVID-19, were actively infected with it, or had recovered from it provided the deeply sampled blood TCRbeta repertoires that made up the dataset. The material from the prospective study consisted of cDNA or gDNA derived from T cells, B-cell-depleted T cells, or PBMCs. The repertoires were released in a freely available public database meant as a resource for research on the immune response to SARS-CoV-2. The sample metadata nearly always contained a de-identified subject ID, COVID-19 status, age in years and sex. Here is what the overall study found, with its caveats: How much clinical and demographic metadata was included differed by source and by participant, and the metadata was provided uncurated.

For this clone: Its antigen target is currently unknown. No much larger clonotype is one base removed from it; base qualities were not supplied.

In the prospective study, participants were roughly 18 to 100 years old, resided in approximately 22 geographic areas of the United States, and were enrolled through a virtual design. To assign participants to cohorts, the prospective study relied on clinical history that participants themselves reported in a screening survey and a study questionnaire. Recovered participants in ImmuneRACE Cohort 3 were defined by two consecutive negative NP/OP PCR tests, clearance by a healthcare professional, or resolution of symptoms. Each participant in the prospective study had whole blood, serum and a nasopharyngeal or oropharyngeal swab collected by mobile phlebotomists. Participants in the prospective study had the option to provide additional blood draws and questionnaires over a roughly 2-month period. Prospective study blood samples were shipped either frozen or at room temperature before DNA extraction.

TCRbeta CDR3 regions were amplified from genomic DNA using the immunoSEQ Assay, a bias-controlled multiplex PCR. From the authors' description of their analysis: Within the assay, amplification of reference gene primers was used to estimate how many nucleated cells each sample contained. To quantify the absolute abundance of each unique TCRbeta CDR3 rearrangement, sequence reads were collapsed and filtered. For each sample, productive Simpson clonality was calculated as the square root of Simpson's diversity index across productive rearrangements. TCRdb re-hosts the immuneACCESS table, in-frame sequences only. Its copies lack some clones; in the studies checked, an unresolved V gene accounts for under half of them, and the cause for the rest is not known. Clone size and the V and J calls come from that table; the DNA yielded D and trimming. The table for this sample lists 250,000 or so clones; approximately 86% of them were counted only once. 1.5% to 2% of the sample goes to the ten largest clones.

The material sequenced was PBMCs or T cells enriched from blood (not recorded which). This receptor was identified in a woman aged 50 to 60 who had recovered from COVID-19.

The CDR3 amino acid sequence is: CASSQSPNNEQFF. At the DNA level, the sequence is TGTGCCAGCAGTCAATCCCCAAACAATGAGCAGTTCTTC. Recombination connected TRBV6-5 to TRBJ2-1; the D gene identity is not certain. There are 13 amino acids in the CDR3, from cysteine to phenylalanine inclusive. The read is trimmed to its CDR3 DNA, 39 bases read in frame from base 1. A distance of 10 bases separates the germline ends of V and J, which lose 5 bases and 5 bases respectively. Taken from the germline V gene, the CDR1 and CDR2 loops are MNHEY and SVGAGI.